Following are 3 T cell receptor beta chains from one sample sequenced in a study of cytomegalovirus exposure and HLA in healthy donors. Researchers ran the PCR with 60 Vbeta and 13 Jbeta primers. The protocol was immunoSEQ multiplex PCR, while the TCRdb copy is restricted to in-frame clones and leaves out a portion. The table includes about 130,000 clones, approximately 84% detected once. The sample taken for sequencing was PBMCs. These TCRs come from a boy younger than 10 in good health and CMV-seronegative.

V usage is TRBV28 and J usage is TRBJ1-6; weak D call: TRBD1 (5 bases). In germline, CDR1 is MDHEN, CDR2 SYDVKM. Trimming shortened V by 5 bases and J by 9 bases, and 14 bases separated the two germline ends. This CDR3 comprises 14 residues. CDR3 DNA sequence: TGTGCCAGCAGTCAAGAGCGGGGGTTTTCACCCCTCCACTTT. Protein product: CASSQERGFSPLHF. Using reference TRBV28 and TRBJ1-6 for the parts outside the CDR3, the full variable domain is DVKVTQSSRYLVKRTGEKVFLECVQDMDHENMFWYRQDPGLGLRLIYFSYDVKMKEKGDIPEGYSVSREKKERFSLILESASTNQTSMYLCASSQERGFSPLHFGNGTRLTVT.

This chain connects TRBV6-1 to TRBJ2-5; D perhaps matches TRBD2 (5 bases). V dropped 5 bases and J dropped 4 bases, with 17 bases sitting between them. The CDR3 is 15 amino acids. In germline, CDR1 is MNHNS, CDR2 SASEGT. In DNA, the CDR3 is TGTGCCAGCAGTTTAGTTGAGGGTCTGGTAGAGACCCAGTACTTC. Protein sequence: CASSLVEGLVETQYF.

V usage is TRBV11-3 and J usage is TRBJ2-3; TRBD1 matches at 7 bases. V shed 3 bases and J 1 base; nucleotides not matched to a gene: 4. CDR1 and CDR2 from the germline V gene are SGHNT and YENEEA. The CDR3 runs to 15 residues. CDR3 coding DNA: TGTGCCAGCAGCTTGAGAGGGACAGGCACAGATACGCAGTATTTT. Translation: CASSLRGTGTDTQYF.